These 26 T cell receptor beta chains originate from one sample sequenced in a study of cytomegalovirus exposure and HLA in healthy donors (dated by TCRdb to the late 2010s). Libraries were built with the immunoSEQ multiplex PCR assay. The multiplex PCR relied on a mix of 60 forward primers for TCR Vbeta segments and 13 reverse primers for TCR Jbeta segments. TCRdb re-hosts the immuneACCESS table, in-frame sequences only. Its copies lack some clones; in the studies checked, an unresolved V gene accounts for under half of them, and the cause for the rest is not known. In this sample the table shows roughly 130,000 clones, around 86% of which occur a single time. 0.55% to 0.75% of the sample comes from the top ten. Sample: PBMCs. The receptors derive from a man aged 18-30 years in good health and CMV-seronegative.

The chain is built from TRBV7-2 and TRBJ1-2; no clear D. The germline V and J ends were trimmed by 1 base and 8 bases, with 14 bases remaining between them. There are 14 residues in the CDR3. Germline V gives CDR1 SGHTA, CDR2 FQGNSA. The CDR3 DNA reads TGTGCCAGCAGCTTAGTTGGAGAGGCGGGGGGCTACACCTTC. Its protein is CASSLVGEAGGYTF.

The CDR3 sequence: CASSAHATLSYEQYF. In nucleotides, the CDR3 is TGTGCCAGCAGTGCCCACGCTACTCTCTCCTACGAGCAGTACTTC. This sequence joins TRBV6-1 and TRBJ2-7; the D is unclear. This CDR3 contains 15 residues. V lost 4 bases, J lost 0 bases, and 13 bases lay in between. Per germline, CDR1 MNHNS and CDR2 SASEGT.

The chain combines TRBV7-9 with TRBJ2-7; possible D gene TRBD2, 6 bases. The CDR3 spans 16 residues. V lost 8 bases and J 1 base, leaving 21 bases between the germline ends. CDR1 is SEHNR and CDR2 is FQNEAQ in the germline V gene (reference sequence). The DNA of the CDR3 is TGTGCCAGCGTTCCAGAGGGTGCGGGGTCTTCCTACGAGCAGTACTTC. This gives the protein CASVPEGAGSSYEQYF. Combining the CDR3 with reference TRBV7-9 and TRBJ2-7 gives the whole variable domain DTGVSQNPRHKITKRGQNVTFRCDPISEHNRLYWYRQTLGQGPEFLTYFQNEAQLEKSRLLSDRFSAERPKGSFSTLEIQRTEQGDSAMYLCASVPEGAGSSYEQYFGPGTRLTVT.

The chain has TRBV7-8 and TRBJ1-1; no reliable D call. The germline V and J ends were trimmed by 2 bases and 7 bases, with 8 bases remaining between them. The length of the CDR3 is 12 residues. Germline CDR1 is SGHVS and CDR2 is FQNEAQ. The CDR3: CASSLRGGEAFF. In DNA, the CDR3 is TGTGCCAGCAGCTTACGGGGAGGTGAAGCTTTCTTT.

The chain carries TRBV27 and TRBJ2-3; TRBD2 agrees at 7 bases. Germline values: CDR1 MNHEY, CDR2 SMNVEV (reference sequence). V lost 2 bases to trimming and J lost 0 bases; unmatched junction nucleotides: 8. The CDR3 contains 17 residues. The CDR3 nucleotides read TGTGCCAGCAGTTTAATAAGGTCAGCGGGGAGCACAGATACGCAGTATTTT. Residues: CASSLIRSAGSTDTQYF.

The chain has TRBV28 and TRBJ2-3; D ambiguous. The V gene's germline CDR1 is MDHEN and CDR2 SYDVKM. This CDR3 spans 13 amino acids. Trimming pared 3 bases from V and 6 bases from J, leaving 10 bases between. Here the CDR3 DNA reads TGTGCCAGCAGTTTTGGAAGCAGGGATACGCAGTATTTT. It is translated as CASSFGSRDTQYF.

V gene TRBV29-1 combines with J gene TRBJ1-2; 7 bases agree with TRBD1. There are 13 residues in the CDR3. From germline, CDR1 is SQVTM and CDR2 ANQGSEA. After removal of 6 bases from V and 8 bases from J, the junction contained 12 bases not matched to a gene. The CDR3 sequence is CSVMIQGPGGYTF. The CDR3 DNA is TGCAGCGTGATGATACAGGGGCCCGGGGGCTACACCTTC. The full variable domain, with the rest looked up from reference TRBV29-1 and TRBJ1-2, is SAVISQKPSRDICQRGTSLTIQCQVDSQVTMMFWYRQQPGQSLTLIATANQGSEATYESGFVIDKFPISRPNLTFSTLTVSNMSPEDSSIYLCSVMIQGPGGYTFGSGTRLTVV.

The chain's CDR3 is CASSQAPANYGYTF. The DNA of the CDR3 is TGCGCCAGCAGCCAAGCACCAGCTAACTATGGCTACACCTTC. The rearrangement uses TRBV4-1 and TRBJ1-2; D not certain. The CDR3 is 14 residues long. The V end lost 1 base, the J end lost 0 bases, and 6 bases lay between the germline ends. The V gene's germline CDR1 is MGHRA and CDR2 YSYEKL.

For the CDR3, the DNA is TGTGCCAGCAGCCCCCTTACTAGTCTGCGGGACGAGCAGTACTTC. Protein: CASSPLTSLRDEQYF. The gene calls are TRBV9 and TRBJ2-7, with a tentative D call TRBD2 (5 bases). Germline V gene sequence: CDR1 SGDLS, CDR2 YYNGEE. The CDR3 extends over 15 amino acids. The V gene lost 4 bases and the J gene lost 5 bases, with 19 bases spanning the gap. The full variable domain, in which reference TRBV9 and TRBJ2-7 provide the parts outside the CDR3, is DSGVTQTPKHLITATGQRVTLRCSPRSGDLSVYWYQQSLDQGLQFLIQYYNGEERAKGNILERFSAQQFPDLHSELNLSSLELGDSALYFCASSPLTSLRDEQYFGPGTRLTVT.

This chain connects TRBV30 to TRBJ1-2, with D hard to call. CDR3 length equals 10 residues. The V end lost 5 bases, the J end lost 8 bases, and 9 bases lay between the germline ends. Germline V lookup: CDR1 GTSNPN, CDR2 SVGIG (reference sequence). The CDR3 spells CAWVSVGYTF. CDR3 in DNA: TGTGCCTGGGTGAGCGTGGGCTACACCTTC.

The count of this clone is one. The genes are TRBV6-5 and TRBJ1-6; D might be TRBD1 (5 bases). CDR3 length: 15 residues. V shed 0 bases and J shed 5 bases, with 8 bases lying between them. Germline CDR1 MNHEY, CDR2 SVGAGI. The CDR3 is CASSYSTDNNSPLHF. CDR3 nucleotide sequence: TGTGCCAGCAGTTACTCGACAGATAATAATTCACCCCTCCACTTT.

The chain links TRBV28 to TRBJ1-1; 8 nucleotides match TRBD1. CDR3 length equals 15 residues. V lost 6 bases and J lost 4; bases outside the gene matches: 10. In germline, CDR1 is MDHEN, CDR2 SYDVKM. CDR3 in DNA: TGTGCCAGCAGAAGACAGGGGACCTGGGTCACTGAAGCTTTCTTT. Translation gives CASRRQGTWVTEAFF.

This chain connects TRBV28 to TRBJ2-3; 7 bases match TRBD1. The germline CDR1 and CDR2 sequences are MDHEN and SYDVKM. Trimming at V came to 6 bases and at J to 0 bases, leaving 3 bases not matched to a gene. This CDR3 is built from 14 residues. The CDR3 bases are TGTGCCAGCAGCATGACAGGGAGCACAGATACGCAGTATTTT. This translates into CASSMTGSTDTQYF.

This clone appeared a few times. This sequence joins TRBV6-4 and TRBJ2-3; 11 nucleotides match TRBD2. With V trimmed by 0 bases and J by 4 bases, 0 bases remained unmatched. Germline V gene data show CDR1 as MRHNA and CDR2 as SNTAGT. CDR3 length equals 15 residues. CDR3 nucleotide sequence: TGTGCCAGCAGTGACTCTAGCGGGGGGGCAGATACGCAGTATTTT. It yields the protein CASSDSSGGADTQYF.

This clone was seen a single time. The CDR3 loop reads CASRLVGGSSYEQYF. CDR3 in DNA: TGTGCCAGCAGACTCGTCGGGGGAAGCTCCTACGAGCAGTACTTC. This rearrangement joins TRBV6-6 to TRBJ2-7, with TRBD2 as a possible D gene (6 bases). This CDR3 is built from 15 residues. V lost 6 bases, J lost 0 bases, and 15 bases lay in between. Germline-derived CDR1 and CDR2 are MNHNY and SVGAGI (reference sequence).

This clone was recorded only once. The chain carries TRBV21-1 and TRBJ1-3; TRBD1 is taken as the D call from the table, unchecked against the DNA. TRBV21-1 is a known pseudogene. This CDR3 comprises 17 residues. In DNA, the CDR3 is TGTGCCAGCAGCAAGAGCTGGGGCTCTCAGAAGGGAAACACCATATATTTT. It yields the protein CASSKSWGSQKGNTIYF.

CDR3 region: CASSQTGTGEAFF. CDR3 bases: TGTGCCAGTAGTCAGACCGGGACAGGTGAAGCTTTCTTT. This chain uses TRBV19 with TRBJ1-1, with 8 positions matching TRBD1. Trimming at V came to 5 bases and at J to 7 bases, leaving 6 bases not matched to a gene. This CDR3 comprises 13 residues. Germline V gene lookup returns CDR1 LNHDA and CDR2 SQIVND (reference sequence).

CDR3 DNA: TGTGCCTGGCAGGGGATGGGTCAGCCCCAGCATTTT. Its translation: CAWQGMGQPQHF. J is TRBJ1-5 and V is TRBV30, with D possibly matching TRBD1 (6 bases). Germline values: CDR1 GTSNPN, CDR2 SVGIG (reference sequence). The length of the CDR3 is 12 residues. V lost 5 bases and J lost 6, with 11 bases in between.

This clone was picked up a small number of times. The V gene is TRBV5-4, the J gene TRBJ1-4, with D uncertain. The CDR3 runs 12 residues. Germline CDR1 SGHNT, CDR2 YYREEE (reference sequence). V was pared by 2 bases and J by 5 bases, with 4 bases between. CDR3 sequence: CASSFQNEKLFF. The CDR3 region has the DNA TGTGCCAGCAGCTTCCAGAATGAAAAACTGTTTTTT.

The rearrangement joins TRBV27 to TRBJ1-5; tentative D call: TRBD1 (5 bases). Germline assignment: CDR1 MNHEY and CDR2 SMNVEV (reference sequence). The germline V and J ends were trimmed by 5 bases and 2 bases, with 7 bases remaining between them. The CDR3 contains 13 residues. This chain's CDR3 is CASSRGGNQPQHF. The CDR3 bases are TGTGCCAGCAGTCGGGGGGGCAATCAGCCCCAGCATTTT.

The chain recombines TRBV4-1 with TRBJ2-7, with D maybe TRBD1 (6 bases). Per the germline V gene, CDR1 is MGHRA and CDR2 is YSYEKL. The V end lost 0 bases, the J end lost 7 bases, and 19 bases lay between the germline ends. This CDR3 has 16 residues. CDR3 in amino acids: CASSQDIHTQGSEQYF. CDR3 DNA: TGCGCCAGCAGCCAAGATATCCACACGCAGGGGAGTGAGCAGTACTTC.

The rearrangement uses TRBV5-1 and TRBJ2-7; 12 positions agree with TRBD2. The germline V gene has CDR1 SGHRS and CDR2 YFSETQ. This CDR3 region has 16 residues. J was trimmed by 1 base and V by 4 bases; bases with no gene match: 6. The CDR3 DNA reads as TGCGCCAGCAGCAGAGGACTAGCGGGACGTTCCTACGAGCAGTACTTC. Residues: CASSRGLAGRSYEQYF.

The CDR3 protein is CASGYSGGNEQYF. The CDR3 DNA sequence: TGTGCCAGTGGATATTCCGGGGGGAACGAGCAGTACTTC. The rearrangement uses TRBV27 and TRBJ2-7; 7 positions match TRBD2. V shed 9 bases and J 5 bases; nucleotides not matched to a gene: 10. CDR3 length: 13 amino acids. Per the germline V gene, CDR1 is MNHEY and CDR2 is SMNVEV (reference sequence).

The genes are TRBV18 and TRBJ2-7; 8 bases agree with TRBD2. V was clipped by 4 bases and J by 5 bases; unmatched bases: 10. There are 15 residues in the CDR3. Germline CDR1 reads KGHSH; CDR2 reads LQKENI. In DNA, the CDR3 is TGTGCCAGCTCACTCGGGGGGGCAGGGTTCGACGAGCAGTACTTC. This sequence encodes CASSLGGAGFDEQYF.

The chain carries TRBV5-6 and TRBJ1-2, with D maybe TRBD1 (5 bases). This CDR3 is 13 amino acids long. Germline values: CDR1 SGHDT, CDR2 YYEEEE. Trimming took 3 bases from V and 8 from J, leaving 14 bases between them. Here the CDR3 reads CASSSRRGYGYTF. The CDR3 region has the DNA TGTGCCAGCAGCTCCCGGAGGGGATACGGCTACACCTTC.

A few counts support this clone. J is TRBJ2-7 and V is TRBV6-5, with a possible D match to TRBD2 (5 bases). The CDR3 consists of 14 residues. V was cut by 7 bases and J by 3 bases, with 16 bases left in between. Germline loops: CDR1 MNHEY, CDR2 SVGAGI. The CDR3 sequence: CASTPRGGDYEQYF. In DNA, the CDR3 is TGTGCCAGCACCCCCCGAGGAGGCGACTACGAGCAGTACTTC.